This T cell receptor (beta chain) was identified in a study of prognosis after radiotherapy for stage I lung cancer. TCR beta CDR3 was amplified from genomic DNA by two-round multiplex PCR. Individual primers that were specific to each TRBV and TRBJ gene served in first-round PCR. TCRdb processed the multiplex PCR reads anew with MiXCR; each CDR3 protein has one entry. This table holds fewer than 20,000 distinct CDR3 sequences, roughly 55% found once. V lost 0 bases and J lost 1, with 14 bases in between. This CDR3 has 16 residues. Germline V gives CDR1 SGHRS, CDR2 YFSETQ. This specimen was PBMCs, taken before or after stereotactic body radiation therapy (not recorded which). The receptor was isolated from a donor of 50 years or more with non-small cell lung cancer. The J gene is TRBJ2-7, the V gene TRBV5-1; D is ambiguous. CDR3 nucleotides: TGCGCCAGCAGCTTGGGACATAGGGTTAATTCCTACGAGCAGTACTTC. Its protein is CASSLGHRVNSYEQYF.